This T cell receptor beta chain was found in a study of T cells in Graves' hyperthyroidism and ophthalmopathy. Whole-study results and caveats: Among thyroid clonotypes expanded above 0.001, most also appeared in blood.

This clonotype came up a few times. The antigen remains undetermined. V shed 0 bases and J 2 bases; nucleotides not matched to a gene: 11. The germline CDR1 and CDR2 sequences are MGHRA and YSYEKL. The CDR3 extends over 19 amino acids. Amplification of TCR beta CDR3 regions was performed using RNA transcripts as template. During a first-round RT-PCR of the TCR CDR3, the HTBI primer set was used. MiXCR, run by TCRdb on the multiplex PCR reads, gives a single entry per CDR3 protein. The sample yields about 380,000 distinct CDR3 sequences, around a sixth seen once. This chain joins TRBV4-1 and TRBJ2-5; TRBD2 agrees at 11 bases. The sequenced sample consisted of blood. The sequence came from a man younger than 35 with Graves' ophthalmopathy. The CDR3 sequence: CASSQDGWGLAGGQETQYF. The DNA for the CDR3 is TGCGCCAGCAGCCAAGATGGATGGGGGCTAGCGGGGGGACAAGAGACCCAGTACTTC.